These 27 T cell receptor beta chains came from one sample sequenced in a study of blood T cell repertoires in COVID-19. Here immunoSEQ multiplex PCR was the method, and the copy in TCRdb shows in-frame clones only, minus some. The table records approximately 270,000 clones, approximately 85% of them present only once. The specimen was PBMCs or T cells enriched from blood (not recorded which). The receptors derive from a woman in her twenties or thirties who had recovered from COVID-19.

This rearrangement joins TRBV9 to TRBJ2-1; D is possibly TRBD2 (7 bases). Germline-derived CDR1 and CDR2 are SGDLS and YYNGEE. The CDR3 is 16 residues long. V lost 0 bases, J lost 4 bases, and 14 bases lay in between. The CDR3 bases are TGTGCCAGCAGCGTAGCGGTGGGAGGGGGTTACAATGAGCAGTTCTTC. Amino acid sequence: CASSVAVGGGYNEQFF.

The sample holds one count of this clone. The rearrangement links TRBV9 to TRBJ1-2, with D maybe TRBD1 (6 bases). This CDR3 has 13 residues. CDR1 and CDR2 from the germline V gene are SGDLS and YYNGEE. The V and J ends lost 4 bases and 7 bases respectively, with 14 bases between them. CDR3 residues: CASSPWDTPGYTF. For the CDR3, the DNA is TGTGCCAGCAGCCCATGGGACACCCCTGGCTACACCTTC.

The chain is built from TRBV5-8 and TRBJ1-5; D gene ambiguous. Trimming left V 2 bases short and J 2 bases short, with 17 bases between. Germline-derived CDR1 and CDR2 are SGHTS and YDEGEE. There are 17 residues in the CDR3. CDR3 nucleotide sequence: TGTGCCAGCAGCTTTAGCGTCATTCTCGGCGGCAATCAGCCCCAGCATTTT. Its translation is CASSFSVILGGNQPQHF.

The chain employs TRBV24-1 and TRBJ1-2, with D possibly TRBD1 on 6 matching bases. Germline V gene lookup returns CDR1 KGHDR and CDR2 SFDVKD. Trimming cost V 5 bases and J 7 bases, with 13 bases left between them. This CDR3 comprises 13 residues. CDR3 protein: CATSVGRGRGYTF. CDR3 bases: TGTGCCACCAGTGTCGGCAGGGGACGTGGCTACACCTTC.

The chain links TRBV12-5 to TRBJ2-5, with 10 bases lining up with TRBD2. This CDR3 comprises 13 residues. Per the germline V gene, CDR1 is LGHNT and CDR2 is FRNRAP. After removal of 6 bases from V and 3 bases from J, the junction contained 1 base not matched to a gene. The CDR3 DNA reads TGTGCTAGTGGAGGGACTAGCGAAGAGACCCAGTACTTC. It specifies CASGGTSEETQYF. Supplemented by reference TRBV12-5 and TRBJ2-5, the full variable domain reads DARVTQTPRHKVTEMGQEVTMRCQPILGHNTVFWYRQTMMQGLELLAYFRNRAPLDDSGMPKDRFSAEMPDATLATLKIQPSEPRDSAVYFCASGGTSEETQYFGPGTRLLVL.

This clone has just a few counts. The rearrangement joins TRBV6-5 to TRBJ2-5, with TRBD2 identical over 8 bases. The CDR3 contains 15 residues. The J segment lost 4 bases and the V segment lost 7 bases, leaving 11 bases of the junction unmatched. The germline V gene encodes CDR1 MNHEY and CDR2 SVGAGI. This CDR3 reads CASNRLAGTGETQYF. The DNA of the CDR3 is TGTGCCAGCAACCGATTAGCGGGGACTGGAGAGACCCAGTACTTC.

The chain uses TRBV5-6 and TRBJ2-3, with D maybe TRBD2 (6 bases). Trimming removed 1 base from V and 1 base from J, with 10 bases in between. CDR3 length: 15 residues. CDR1 SGHDT and CDR2 YYEEEE come from the germline V gene. The CDR3 bases are TGTGCCAGCAGCTTGCGAGGGGAGGGCACAGATACGCAGTATTTT. Translating it yields CASSLRGEGTDTQYF.

V is TRBV5-6 and J is TRBJ1-5; a possible D gene is TRBD1 (5 bases). Germline V gene sequence: CDR1 SGHDT, CDR2 YYEEEE. V lost 0 bases to trimming and J lost 2 bases, with 9 bases between them. This CDR3 has 15 residues. CDR3 region: CASSLGQSGNQPQHF. CDR3 DNA: TGTGCCAGCAGCTTGGGACAGTCTGGCAATCAGCCCCAGCATTTT. The full variable domain, in which reference TRBV5-6 and TRBJ1-5 provide the parts outside the CDR3, is DAGVTQSPTHLIKTRGQQVTLRCSPKSGHDTVSWYQQALGQGPQFIFQYYEEEERQRGNFPDRFSGHQFPNYSSELNVNALLLGDSALYLCASSLGQSGNQPQHFGDGTRLSIL.

The J gene is TRBJ1-5, the V gene TRBV27, with no clear D. From germline, CDR1 is MNHEY and CDR2 SMNVEV (reference sequence). Trimming left V 2 bases short and J 2 bases short, with 7 bases between. This CDR3 has 14 amino acids. CDR3 DNA sequence: TGTGCCAGCAGTTTAATGAGGGGCAATCAGCCCCAGCATTTT. This codes for CASSLMRGNQPQHF.

This rearrangement joins TRBV18 to TRBJ2-7; TRBD1 is a possible D gene (5 bases). The CDR3 has 15 residues. The V and J ends lost 6 bases and 3 bases respectively, with 18 bases between them. The germline V gene encodes CDR1 KGHSH and CDR2 LQKENI. The chain's CDR3 is CASSQGAPISYEQYF. In DNA form, the CDR3 reads TGTGCCAGCTCTCAAGGGGCGCCGATAAGCTACGAGCAGTACTTC.

This chain uses TRBV30 with TRBJ1-6; 7 nucleotides align to TRBD1. V dropped 3 bases and J dropped 6; count of bases not matched to a gene: 2. CDR3 length: 13 residues. CDR1 GTSNPN and CDR2 SVGIG come from the germline V gene (reference sequence). CDR3 amino acids: CAWRTGVNSPLHF. The DNA of the CDR3 is TGTGCCTGGAGAACAGGGGTTAATTCACCCCTCCACTTT.

This chain joins TRBV7-9 and TRBJ2-1, with a weak D call TRBD2 (7 bases). CDR3 length: 15 amino acids. Deletions cut 5 bases from V and 5 bases from J, with 16 bases between. CDR1 is SEHNR and CDR2 is FQNEAQ in the germline V gene (reference sequence). The CDR3 DNA reads TGTGCCAGCAGCCAAGGGGGGGGACCTAACAATGAGCAGTTCTTC. Its protein is CASSQGGGPNNEQFF.

The chain has TRBV19 and TRBJ1-6, with unresolved D. V was clipped by 3 bases and J by 4 bases, with 10 bases between them. CDR3 length equals 15 residues. CDR1 is LNHDA and CDR2 is SQIVND in the germline V gene (reference sequence). This chain's CDR3 is CASSISSSYNSPLHF. Written as DNA, the CDR3 is TGTGCCAGTAGTATCAGTTCCTCATATAATTCACCCCTCCACTTT.

The chain recombines TRBV28 with TRBJ1-2, with 8 bases lining up with TRBD1. The V segment lost 10 bases and the J segment 8 bases; nucleotides outside the gene matches: 9. The germline gives CDR1 MDHEN, CDR2 SYDVKM. This CDR3 has 12 amino acids. The CDR3 protein is CATATGVGGYTF. The CDR3 DNA reads TGTGCCACCGCGACAGGGGTTGGCGGCTACACCTTC.

The chain joins TRBV2 to TRBJ1-5; D is unclear. Trimming shortened V by 1 base and J by 0 bases, and 4 bases separated the two germline ends. The CDR3 is 14 amino acids. Germline values: CDR1 SNHLY, CDR2 FYNNEI. This CDR3 reads CASSEVYSNQPQHF. The CDR3 bases are TGTGCCAGCAGTGAAGTCTATAGCAATCAGCCCCAGCATTTT.

The chain employs TRBV3-1 (or the pseudogene TRBV3-2) and TRBJ2-3; 7 bases match TRBD1. V lost 4 bases to trimming and J lost 0 bases; unmatched junction nucleotides: 10. Germline V gene lookup returns CDR1 LGHDT and CDR2 YNNKEL (reference sequence). The CDR3 is 17 amino acids. The CDR3 sequence is CASSPGQPQFSTDTQYF. The CDR3 DNA follows: TGTGCCAGCAGCCCGGGACAGCCCCAATTTAGCACAGATACGCAGTATTTT.

This chain links TRBV18 with TRBJ2-1; 8 bases agree with TRBD2. Germline assignment: CDR1 KGHSH and CDR2 LQKENI. Trimming removed 2 bases from V and 10 bases from J; junction bases left unmatched: 10. This CDR3 comprises 15 residues. The CDR3 is CASSPAGGPFGEQFF. CDR3 nucleotide sequence: TGTGCCAGCTCACCAGCGGGGGGCCCGTTTGGGGAGCAGTTCTTC.

V is TRBV6-5 and J is TRBJ2-1; perhaps TRBD1 as D (5 bases). The CDR3 runs 14 residues. Germline V CDR1 and CDR2: MNHEY, SVGAGI. V dropped 2 bases and J dropped 4 bases, with 9 bases sitting between them. The CDR3 DNA follows: TGTGCCAGCAGTTACGGGCAGGGATACAATGAGCAGTTCTTC. Protein product: CASSYGQGYNEQFF.

The chain combines TRBV5-6 with TRBJ1-3; D unresolved. Per germline, CDR1 SGHDT and CDR2 YYEEEE. V was clipped by 2 bases and J by 4 bases, with 10 bases between them. The CDR3 is 14 amino acids. The CDR3 DNA reads as TGTGCCAGCAGCTTTTATCAGGTGGGAAACACCATATATTTT. Its protein is CASSFYQVGNTIYF.

The rearrangement joins TRBV28 to TRBJ2-3; the D is unclear. The CDR3 extends over 14 amino acids. From germline, CDR1 is MDHEN and CDR2 SYDVKM. V was clipped by 3 bases and J by 1 base, with 8 bases between them. Here the CDR3 reads CASSLRGGTDTQYF. In DNA, the CDR3 is TGTGCCAGCAGTTTGAGAGGTGGCACAGATACGCAGTATTTT.

The genes are TRBV7-6 and TRBJ1-1, with TRBD1 identical over 12 bases. The CDR3 extends over 17 amino acids. V was clipped by 5 bases and J by 3 bases; unmatched bases: 10. Per the germline V gene, CDR1 is SGHVS and CDR2 is FNYEAQ. The CDR3 bases are TGTGCCAGCAGCGACTGGGACAGGGGGCGCTTAGACACTGAAGCTTTCTTT. It specifies CASSDWDRGRLDTEAFF.

V gene TRBV7-9 combines with J gene TRBJ1-1; TRBD1 matches at 7 bases. CDR1 is SEHNR, CDR2 FQNEAQ, per germline (reference sequence). V dropped 7 bases and J dropped 4; count of bases not matched to a gene: 9. The CDR3 has 14 residues. CDR3: CASITTGTGTEAFF. As DNA, the CDR3 is TGTGCCAGCATCACGACAGGGACGGGCACTGAAGCTTTCTTT.

V gene TRBV4-2 combines with J gene TRBJ2-1; 9 bases match TRBD2. Germline CDR1 and CDR2: LGHNA and YNFKEQ. Unmatched junction bases numbered 6, after V lost 0 bases and J lost 6 bases. The CDR3 consists of 16 residues. The CDR3: CASSQDGAGGPNEQFF. As DNA, the CDR3 is TGTGCCAGCAGCCAAGATGGCGCGGGGGGGCCCAATGAGCAGTTCTTC.

The chain couples TRBV5-5 to TRBJ2-1; possibly TRBD2 for D (6 bases). The CDR3 covers 15 residues. CDR1 and CDR2 (germline): SGHKS, YYEKEE (reference sequence). Trimming shortened V by 4 bases and J by 3 bases, and 14 bases separated the two germline ends. In DNA form, the CDR3 reads TGTGCCAGCAGCGGGCCCGGGACTCTCTACAATGAGCAGTTCTTC. This translates into CASSGPGTLYNEQFF.

The chain has TRBV28 and TRBJ1-5, with 7 bases aligning to TRBD1. Germline CDR1 MDHEN, CDR2 SYDVKM. This CDR3 is 16 amino acids long. The J segment lost 6 bases and the V segment lost 7 bases, leaving 15 bases of the junction unmatched. CDR3 sequence (DNA): TGTGCCAGCACCTCAGGGGTCAACAGGGGTAGTCAGCCCCAGCATTTT. It encodes CASTSGVNRGSQPQHF.

The chain recombines TRBV3-1 (or the pseudogene TRBV3-2) with TRBJ1-3; possible D gene TRBD1, 5 bases. The CDR3 extends over 13 amino acids. From germline, CDR1 is LGHDT and CDR2 YNNKEL (reference sequence). V lost 4 bases to trimming and J lost 6 bases, with 10 bases between them. The CDR3 here is CASSLKGENTIYF. The CDR3 DNA sequence: TGTGCCAGCAGCCTCAAAGGGGAAAACACCATATATTTT.

CDR3 nucleotides: TGTGCCAGCAGCGTAGAGGGGGCTGTGGATACGCAGTATTTT. Translated, it gives CASSVEGAVDTQYF. The chain uses TRBV9 and TRBJ2-3, with TRBD1 matching over 7 bases. Germline assignment: CDR1 SGDLS and CDR2 YYNGEE. Losses at the gene ends were 0 bases for V and 6 bases for J; bases not matched to a gene: 4. This CDR3 has 14 amino acids.